This T cell receptor (beta chain) was captured in a study of T cell responses to AZD1222 COVID-19 vaccine. The study, taken as a whole, reports: Recipients of two AZD1222 doses showed rising Spike-specific TCR breadth and depth.

Remarks on this clone: Its specificity is unknown.

Trimming left V 6 bases short and J 1 base short, with 9 bases between. This CDR3 is built from 13 residues. Germline V CDR1 and CDR2: KGHSH, LQKENI. This table comes from immunoSEQ multiplex PCR, and its TCRdb copy is limited to in-frame clones, with some not included. Altogether about 180,000 clones are present, around nine tenths being singletons, with the ten largest covering 1.5% to 2%. Combined were second doses at about 4 or about 12 weeks. The V and J genes are TRBV18 and TRBJ2-5; D is undetermined. This TCR was sampled from an adult who received the AZD1222 COVID-19 vaccine. Sequencing was performed on peripheral blood, taken 28 days after the second AZD1222 dose. The CDR3 spells CASSRPAQETQYF. CDR3 nucleotide sequence: TGTGCCAGCTCTCGACCCGCCCAAGAGACCCAGTACTTC.